The source of this T cell receptor beta chain is a study of T cells in Graves' hyperthyroidism and ophthalmopathy. Amplification of TCR beta CDR3 regions was performed using RNA transcripts as template. Primed by the HTBI set, a first-round RT-PCR was run on the TCR CDR3. TCRdb called the multiplex PCR reads again in MiXCR, with one record for every CDR3 protein. Of approximately 480,000 distinct CDR3 sequences detected, less than 25% appear once; the ten largest clones hold roughly 29%. In this sample, this clonotype turned up many times. What it binds is not known. Graves' hyperthyroidism is called stable when ophthalmopathy does not progress within 18 months. Orbital computed tomography, thyroid ultrasound, serum thyroxine and TRAb, and clinical symptoms together informed the diagnoses. 10 ml fresh peripheral blood yielded the PBMCs. Overall study findings and caveats: Progression to ophthalmopathy was predicted a median of about six months early.

Trimming cost V 3 bases and J 5 bases; bases outside gene matches: 7. There are 15 residues in the CDR3. Germline V CDR1 and CDR2: MDHEN, SYDVKM. The sample consisted of blood. The rearrangement joins TRBV28 to TRBJ2-5; 9 positions match TRBD1. The sequence derives from a man aged 18 to 29 with Graves' hyperthyroidism. This CDR3 reads CASSLGDRERETQYF. CDR3 in DNA: TGTGCCAGCAGTTTGGGGGACAGGGAGAGGGAGACCCAGTACTTC.